This TCR beta chain emerged from a study of CD8 T cells in Susac syndrome. CDR1 is SGHTA and CDR2 is FQGNSA in the germline V gene. After removal of 4 bases from V and 2 bases from J, the junction contained 4 bases not matched to a gene. This CDR3 has 14 residues. It was with random hexamers that 0.5 to 1 ug RNA was reverse transcribed. MiXCR, run by TCRdb on the immunoSEQ multiplex PCR reads, gives a single entry per CDR3 protein. The sample records around 200,000 distinct CDR3 sequences, almost 96% being singletons. TEMRA cells were FACS-enriched, and CD8+ and CD4+ T cells were isolated negatively. The material sequenced was CD4+ T cells from PBMCs. V gene TRBV7-2 combines with J gene TRBJ2-7; the match to TRBD2 covers 8 bases. This receptor was obtained from a human donor with Susac syndrome. This CDR3 is CASSSVAGTYEQYF. CDR3 DNA sequence: TGTGCCAGCAGCTCAGTAGCGGGGACCTACGAGCAGTACTTC.